The clone carrying this T cell receptor beta chain was seen more than once but under ten times. These data originate in a study of blood T cells in healthy people across ages. The sample providers were healthy Caucasian people from Russia, aged roughly 6 to 95. Alongside a J-beta primer mix, a sample-barcoded 5' primer served in a second PCR lasting 7 to 11 cycles. TCRdb recomputed calls from the 5' RACE reads with MiXCR, one row per CDR3 protein. The sample records about a million distinct CDR3 sequences, 35% to 40% being singletons. This TCR was sampled from a man aged 18 to 35 in good health. The sequenced sample was blood.

This chain's CDR3 is CSANRRGAVETQYF. CDR3 nucleotide sequence: TGCAGTGCCAACAGGCGGGGGGCGGTGGAGACCCAGTACTTC. The chain recombines TRBV20-1 with TRBJ2-5, with TRBD2 identical over 8 bases. The CDR3 runs 14 residues. Germline loops: CDR1 DFQATT, CDR2 SNEGSKA (reference sequence). V shed 6 bases and J 5 bases; nucleotides not matched to a gene: 11.